This TCR beta chain was found in a study of T cell responses to AZD1222 COVID-19 vaccine. Study results and limitations: A reported finding is that nearly half of spike-specific TCRs target unmutated variant regions.

Points on this clone: Antigen: not known.

CDR1 GTSNPN and CDR2 SVGIG come from the germline V gene (reference sequence). This CDR3 region has 15 residues. With V trimmed by 3 bases and J by 0 bases, 5 bases remained unmatched. The repertoire was sequenced with immunoSEQ multiplex PCR; TCRdb's copy has only in-frame clones and lacks some. Among more than 80,000 clones listed, about nine tenths were seen once. The input for sequencing was peripheral blood, taken on day 0 of AZD1222 vaccination. The chain recombines TRBV30 with TRBJ1-5, with 7 nucleotides matching TRBD1. The TCR sequence derives from an adult in good health. The CDR3 region has the DNA TGTGCCTGGAGAGGGACAGACAATAGCAATCAGCCCCAGCATTTT. Protein product: CAWRGTDNSNQPQHF.